Listed below are T cell receptor beta chains from one sample, sequenced in a study of control samples from healthy donors and cancer patients. The table came from immunoSEQ multiplex PCR; TCRdb's copy has only in-frame clones and leaves some out. The repertoire holds some 150,000 clones, about 95% seen once, with about 14% in the top ten. The sample consisted of PBMCs. The receptors here all came from a man in his sixties with colorectal cancer. Each CDR3 is given with its conserved first and last residue. Each record gives: clone size, V gene, D gene, J gene, CDR3 protein, CDR3 DNA. The D gene is left open where the match is weak. Some rows mark clone size as missing; the rest say once, few, many or name a class of expanded clone.

-	TRBV5-4	TRBD1	TRBJ1-2	CASSSGTGFPNYGYTF	TGTGCCAGCAGCTCCGGGACAGGATTCCCTAACTATGGCTACACCTTC
-	TRBV7-9	TRBD1	TRBJ2-7	CASSEQGEAYEQYF	TGTGCCAGCAGCGAACAGGGGGAGGCATACGAGCAGTACTTC
-	TRBV5-5	-	TRBJ2-5	CASSFSGEVETQYF	TGTGCCAGCAGCTTCTCGGGAGAAGTAGAGACCCAGTACTTC
-	TRBV24-1	-	TRBJ1-2	CATSDSTGSSSGYTF	TGTGCCACCAGTGATTCGACAGGATCCTCGAGTGGCTACACCTTC
once	TRBV6-1	TRBD2	TRBJ2-2	CASSESLAGRGGELFF	TGTGCCAGCAGTGAGAGTTTAGCGGGGCGGGGCGGGGAGCTGTTTTTT
once	TRBV7-2	-	TRBJ1-2	CASSLGSGMNYGYTF	TGTGCCAGCAGCTTAGGATCAGGGATGAACTATGGCTACACCTTC
-	TRBV7-9	-	TRBJ1-2	CASTRTEGVDYGYTF	TGTGCCAGCACCCGTACCGAGGGCGTCGACTATGGCTACACCTTC
-	TRBV27	TRBD1	TRBJ1-1	CASSSRTGPNTEAFF	TGTGCCAGCAGTAGCCGGACAGGCCCGAACACTGAAGCTTTCTTT
-	TRBV5-6	-	TRBJ1-6	CASSLGQAVSPLHF	TGTGCCAGCAGCTTGGGACAGGCTGTCTCACCCCTCCACTTT
-	TRBV13	-	TRBJ2-3	CASSPGTDTQYF	TGTGCCAGCAGCCCAGGGACAGATACGCAGTATTTT
-	TRBV7-9	-	TRBJ1-2	CASSTGQTNYGYTF	TGTGCCAGCAGCACCGGACAGACTAACTATGGCTACACCTTC
few	TRBV19	TRBD1	TRBJ2-2	CASSMSRQGALGGELFF	TGTGCCAGTAGTATGAGCCGGCAGGGGGCTCTTGGCGGGGAGCTGTTTTTT
once	TRBV10-2	TRBD1	TRBJ1-1	CASSDRGRLNTEAFF	TGCGCCAGCAGTGACAGGGGGCGCCTTAACACTGAAGCTTTCTTT
-	TRBV7-9	TRBD1	TRBJ2-5	CASSLVGQQETQYF	TGTGCCAGCAGCTTAGTGGGACAGCAAGAGACCCAGTACTTC
-	TRBV24-1	-	TRBJ2-1	CATSDPVRGAWYNEQFF	TGTGCCACCAGTGATCCCGTTAGGGGGGCTTGGTACAATGAGCAGTTCTTC
-	TRBV19	TRBD1	TRBJ2-7	CASSSQDRDLSYEQYF	TGTGCCAGTAGTAGCCAGGACAGGGACCTCTCCTACGAGCAGTACTTC
once	TRBV5-1	-	TRBJ1-1	CASLSTMGSPEAFF	TGCGCCAGCCTCTCTACGATGGGGTCCCCTGAAGCTTTCTTT
few	TRBV9	-	TRBJ1-2	CASSPLTGGGSYGYTF	TGTGCCAGCAGCCCATTGACTGGGGGGGGAAGCTATGGCTACACCTTC
-	TRBV2	-	TRBJ2-7	CASSGYEQYF	TGTGCCAGCAGTGGGTACGAGCAGTACTTC
once	TRBV28	-	TRBJ1-1	CASIPSGGNTEAFF	TGTGCCAGCATTCCCTCGGGGGGGAACACTGAAGCTTTCTTT